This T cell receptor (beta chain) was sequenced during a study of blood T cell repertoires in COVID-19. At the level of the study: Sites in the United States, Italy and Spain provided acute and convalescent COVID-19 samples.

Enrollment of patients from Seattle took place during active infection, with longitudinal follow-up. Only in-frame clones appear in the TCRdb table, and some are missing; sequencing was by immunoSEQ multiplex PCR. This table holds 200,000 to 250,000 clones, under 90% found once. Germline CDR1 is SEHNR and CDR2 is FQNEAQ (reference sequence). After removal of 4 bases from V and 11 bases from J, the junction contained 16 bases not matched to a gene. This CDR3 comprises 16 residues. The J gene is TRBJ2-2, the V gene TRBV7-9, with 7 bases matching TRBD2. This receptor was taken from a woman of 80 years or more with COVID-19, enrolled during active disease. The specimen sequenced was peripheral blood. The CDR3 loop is CASSSPGLTNAFELFF. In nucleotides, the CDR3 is TGTGCCAGCAGCTCACCGGGACTAACCAACGCTTTCGAGCTGTTTTTT.